The 15 T cell receptor beta chains reported below all come from one sample, sequenced in a study of blood T cell repertoires in COVID-19. Repertoires were generated with immunoSEQ multiplex PCR, while TCRdb's copy carries only in-frame clones and drops some. The sample shows roughly 300,000 clones, around 82% of them seen only once. Input material: peripheral blood. The source is a woman in her fifties or sixties with acute or convalescent COVID-19.

This clone came up many times. CDR3 amino acids: CASSFGENTEAFF. In nucleotides, the CDR3 is TGTGCCAGCAGCTTCGGTGAGAACACTGAAGCTTTCTTT. The rearrangement links TRBV7-3 to TRBJ1-1; D is unclear. The germline gives CDR1 SGHTA, CDR2 FQGTGA. V lost 3 bases and J 1 base, leaving 6 bases between the germline ends. The CDR3 is 13 residues long.

The rearrangement uses TRBV12-3 or TRBV12-4 and TRBJ1-4; D is perhaps TRBD1 (5 bases). V was trimmed by 3 bases and J by 6 bases, leaving 8 bases between them. The CDR3 consists of 13 residues. CDR3 nucleotide sequence: TGTGCCAGCAGTTTGGCGACAGATGAAAAACTGTTTTTT. It translates to CASSLATDEKLFF.

This sequence joins TRBV29-1 and TRBJ1-3; D is possibly TRBD1 (6 bases). Germline V gene sequence: CDR1 SQVTM, CDR2 ANQGSEA. Trimming took off 5 bases at V and 8 bases at J, with 19 bases between the two ends. The length of the CDR3 is 14 residues. The DNA of the CDR3 is TGCAGCGTTTCTACGCCAGGGGAGAGATACACCATATATTTT. Its translation is CSVSTPGERYTIYF. Full variable domain (remainder filled in from reference TRBV29-1 and TRBJ1-3): SAVISQKPSRDICQRGTSLTIQCQVDSQVTMMFWYRQQPGQSLTLIATANQGSEATYESGFVIDKFPISRPNLTFSTLTVSNMSPEDSSIYLCSVSTPGERYTIYFGEGSWLTVV.

V gene TRBV3-1 (or the pseudogene TRBV3-2) combines with J gene TRBJ2-7; D may be TRBD2 (7 bases). The length of the CDR3 is 14 residues. Trimming stripped 6 bases from V and 3 bases from J, with 15 bases between. Per the germline V gene, CDR1 is LGHDT and CDR2 is YNNKEL (reference sequence). As DNA, the CDR3 is TGTGCCAGCAGTCCGACGGGGGGCGACTACGAGCAGTACTTC. Translating it yields CASSPTGGDYEQYF.

The J gene is TRBJ1-2, the V gene TRBV30; tentatively, D is TRBD1 (5 bases). Trimming removed 0 bases from V and 8 bases from J, with 16 bases in between. This CDR3 contains 14 residues. The germline CDR1 and CDR2 sequences are GTSNPN and SVGIG (reference sequence). The CDR3 DNA reads as TGTGCCTGGAGTGTACTCAACAGGTCAGGAGGCTACACCTTC. It codes for CAWSVLNRSGGYTF.

The V gene is TRBV7-9, the J gene TRBJ2-3; tentative D call: TRBD2 (5 bases). CDR3 size: 14 residues. Per germline, CDR1 SEHNR and CDR2 FQNEAQ (reference sequence). With 0 bases removed from V and 5 bases from J, the gap between germline ends came to 9 bases. CDR3 region: CASSLATEGDTQYF. DNA for the CDR3: TGTGCCAGCAGCTTAGCTACCGAGGGAGATACGCAGTATTTT.

This rearrangement joins TRBV20-1 to TRBJ2-3, with a possible D match to TRBD2 (6 bases). This CDR3 region has 16 residues. CDR1 DFQATT and CDR2 SNEGSKA come from the germline V gene (reference sequence). V lost 3 bases, J lost 6 bases, and 22 bases lay in between. The CDR3 protein is CSASKGASAGLDTQYF. CDR3 coding DNA: TGCAGTGCTAGTAAGGGAGCTAGCGCAGGCCTGGATACGCAGTATTTT.

The V and J genes are TRBV29-1 and TRBJ2-7, with 10 bases lining up with TRBD2. V trimming: 6 bases; J trimming: 5 bases; junction bases outside the gene matches: 10. The CDR3 has 14 residues. Germline loops: CDR1 SQVTM, CDR2 ANQGSEA. This chain's CDR3 is CSVLRGSGRNEQYF. As DNA, the CDR3 is TGCAGCGTCCTCCGAGGTAGCGGGAGGAACGAGCAGTACTTC.

V usage is TRBV25-1 and J usage is TRBJ2-3, with D perhaps matching TRBD1 (6 bases). The CDR3 is made up of 18 amino acids. Germline V lookup: CDR1 MGHDK, CDR2 SYGVNS. V gave up 2 bases and J gave up 2 bases, with 20 bases separating them. The CDR3 DNA sequence: TGTGCCAGCAGTGAAGGCCAATCCCAGGGGATCGTCACAGATACGCAGTATTTT. Protein product: CASSEGQSQGIVTDTQYF.

V usage is TRBV5-8 and J usage is TRBJ1-1, with 8 bases identical to TRBD1. The CDR3 has 14 amino acids. The V gene end was trimmed by 4 bases and the J gene end by 12 bases; junction bases not matched to a gene: 14. Germline V gene data show CDR1 as SGHTS and CDR2 as YDEGEE. CDR3 protein: CASSLRAGQAKTFF. CDR3 DNA sequence: TGTGCCAGCAGCCTGAGGGCGGGACAGGCAAAAACTTTCTTT.

This clone was counted a few times. J is TRBJ2-3 and V is TRBV7-2, with a possible D match to TRBD2 (5 bases). CDR1 and CDR2 (germline): SGHTA, FQGNSA. This CDR3 comprises 13 residues. Trimming pared 4 bases from V and 5 bases from J, leaving 10 bases between. Written as DNA, the CDR3 is TGTGCCAGCAGCTCGGGGAGAGGAGATACGCAGTATTTT. It translates to CASSSGRGDTQYF.

The chain uses TRBV6-5 and TRBJ2-2; a weak D match, TRBD1 (5 bases). Per the germline V gene, CDR1 is MNHEY and CDR2 is SVGAGI. Between the trimmed V and J ends, which lost 7 bases and 7 bases, there was a span of 13 bases. The CDR3 loop spans 13 amino acids. The CDR3 spells CASTQGVRGELFF. CDR3 in DNA: TGTGCCAGCACCCAAGGGGTTCGCGGGGAGCTGTTTTTT.

The chain's CDR3 is CASRPEWGDTEAFF. The CDR3, as DNA: TGTGCCAGCAGGCCGGAATGGGGGGACACTGAAGCTTTCTTT. The V call is TRBV6-5, the J call TRBJ1-1; D is perhaps TRBD1 (5 bases). This CDR3 is 14 amino acids long. Germline loops: CDR1 MNHEY, CDR2 SVGAGI. Deletions cut 6 bases from V and 3 bases from J, with 14 bases between.

The rearrangement links TRBV6-2 or TRBV6-3 to TRBJ2-7, with 8 bases lining up with TRBD2. Trimming at V came to 2 bases and at J to 5 bases, leaving 5 bases not matched to a gene. The germline gives CDR1 MNHEY, CDR2 SVGEGT. This CDR3 comprises 14 residues. CDR3 nucleotides: TGTGCCAGCAGTTACCCAAGCGGGAGAAACGAGCAGTACTTC. Its translation is CASSYPSGRNEQYF.

V is TRBV24-1 and J is TRBJ2-5, with a possible D match to TRBD1 (6 bases). This CDR3 contains 14 residues. Trimming removed 3 bases at V and 1 base at J, with 8 bases between. Germline V gene lookup returns CDR1 KGHDR and CDR2 SFDVKD. In DNA form, the CDR3 reads TGTGCCACCAGTGATCGGACAGTCCAAGAGACCCAGTACTTC. Protein product: CATSDRTVQETQYF.